This TCR beta chain is drawn from a study of early T cells in non-severe SARS-CoV-2 infection. About the study: Unsorted whole blood bulk RNA was sequenced, with unpaired chains.

Study-level results: The matching step, a VDJdb search, favored anti-spike CD8 responses and missed private and CD4 specificities.

Unique molecular identifiers tagged individual cDNA molecules. TCRdb passed the 5' RACE reads through MiXCR, listing each CDR3 protein once. The repertoire holds 45,000 to 60,000 distinct CDR3 sequences, with roughly a tenth as singletons. CDR3 length: 12 amino acids. With V trimmed by 6 bases and J by 14 bases, 8 bases remained unmatched. This clonotype has at least ten counts. Its antigen is unknown. This chain links TRBV12-3 or TRBV12-4 with TRBJ2-1; TRBD2 matches 9 bases. Sequenced material: whole blood. This clonotype was obtained from an adult who was a healthcare worker with PCR-confirmed SARS-CoV-2 infection or an uninfected control (not recorded which). The CDR3 loop is CASRPKTSGKFF. The DNA of the CDR3 is TGTGCCAGCAGACCCAAGACTAGCGGAAAGTTCTTC.